This TCR beta chain was captured by sequencing in a study of blood T cell repertoires in COVID-19. Study summary: Samples taken during acute and convalescent COVID-19 were collected in the United States, Italy and Spain. Sample material is recorded as cDNA or gDNA derived from T cells, B-cell-depleted T cells, or PBMCs.

The CDR3 is made up of 15 amino acids. With 1 base clipped from V and 4 bases from J, the junction kept 6 bases outside the gene matches. Per germline, CDR1 SGHNT and CDR2 YYREEE (reference sequence). In the source study's methods: Amplification of reference gene primers was used by the study to estimate nucleated cell counts. The table came from immunoSEQ multiplex PCR; TCRdb's copy has only in-frame clones and leaves some out. That table gives V, J and clone size, and the DNA gave D and trimming. The sample shows some 190,000 clones, less than 90% of them seen only once. V and J are TRBV5-4 and TRBJ2-7; 9 bases are a match to TRBD2. Sequencing was done on a sample of peripheral blood. The sequence was obtained from a young man with acute or convalescent COVID-19. This chain's CDR3 is CASSLTASGEYEQYF. CDR3 sequence (DNA): TGTGCCAGCAGCTTGACGGCTAGCGGGGAGTACGAGCAGTACTTC.